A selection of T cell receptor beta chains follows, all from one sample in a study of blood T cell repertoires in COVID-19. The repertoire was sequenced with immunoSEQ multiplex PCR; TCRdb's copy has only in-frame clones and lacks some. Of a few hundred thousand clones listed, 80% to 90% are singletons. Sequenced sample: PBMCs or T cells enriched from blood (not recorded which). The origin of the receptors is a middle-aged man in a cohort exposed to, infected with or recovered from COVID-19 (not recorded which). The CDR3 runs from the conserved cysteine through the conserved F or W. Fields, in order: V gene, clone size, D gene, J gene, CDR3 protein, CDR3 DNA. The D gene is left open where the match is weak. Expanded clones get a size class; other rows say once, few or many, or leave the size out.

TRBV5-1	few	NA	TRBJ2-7	CASSLGGTASYEQYF	TGCGCCAGCAGCTTGGGGGGGACTGCATCCTACGAGCAGTACTTC
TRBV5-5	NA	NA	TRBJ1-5	CASSHRDRLNQPQHF	TGTGCCAGCAGCCACCGTGACAGGCTCAATCAGCCCCAGCATTTT
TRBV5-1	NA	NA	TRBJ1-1	CASSLTGRNTEAFF	TGCGCCAGCAGCTTGACGGGGAGAAACACTGAAGCTTTCTTT
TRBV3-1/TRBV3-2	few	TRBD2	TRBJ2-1	CASSPMTSGTYNEQFF	TGTGCCAGCAGCCCAATGACTAGCGGCACATACAATGAGCAGTTCTTC
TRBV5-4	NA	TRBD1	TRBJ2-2	CASSGRGQGIITGELFF	TGTGCCAGCAGCGGCCGAGGACAGGGAATTATCACCGGGGAGCTGTTTTTT
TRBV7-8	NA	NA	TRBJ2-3	CASSLGGRQTDTQYF	TGTGCCAGCAGCCTGGGGGGGCGTCAGACAGATACGCAGTATTTT
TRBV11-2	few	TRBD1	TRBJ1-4	CASSFGTGYSELFF	TGTGCCAGCAGCTTCGGGACAGGGTATAGCGAACTGTTTTTT
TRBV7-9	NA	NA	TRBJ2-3	CASSRLSTDTQYF	TGTGCCAGCAGCCGACTAAGCACAGATACGCAGTATTTT
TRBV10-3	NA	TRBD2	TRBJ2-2	CAIMGGANTGELFF	TGTGCCATCATGGGAGGGGCGAACACCGGGGAGCTGTTTTTT
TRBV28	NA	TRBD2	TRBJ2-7	CASSLGGEGSYEQYF	TGTGCCAGCAGTTTGGGAGGGGAGGGTTCCTACGAGCAGTACTTC
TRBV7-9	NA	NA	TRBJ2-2	CASSLDQGSNTGELFF	TGTGCCAGCAGCTTAGATCAGGGGTCGAACACCGGGGAGCTGTTTTTT
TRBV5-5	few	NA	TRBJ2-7	CASSEVAPYEQYF	TGTGCCAGCAGCGAGGTTGCCCCCTACGAGCAGTACTTC
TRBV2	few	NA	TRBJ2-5	CASNSGRETQYF	TGTGCCAGCAACAGCGGTCGGGAGACCCAGTACTTC
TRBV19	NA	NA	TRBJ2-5	CASSWQVQETQYF	TGTGCCAGTAGTTGGCAGGTACAAGAGACCCAGTACTTC
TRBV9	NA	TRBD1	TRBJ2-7	CASSAGQGAFYEQYF	TGTGCCAGCAGCGCGGGACAGGGGGCTTTCTACGAGCAGTACTTC
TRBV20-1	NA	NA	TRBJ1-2	CSTGGNYGYTF	TGCAGTACAGGAGGGAACTATGGCTACACCTTC
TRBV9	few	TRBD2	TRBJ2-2	CASSGQTSAGELFF	TGTGCCAGCAGCGGACAAACTAGCGCCGGGGAGCTGTTTTTT
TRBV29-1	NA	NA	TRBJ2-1	CSVGGGNPYNEQFF	TGCAGCGTTGGAGGCGGGAATCCCTACAATGAGCAGTTCTTC
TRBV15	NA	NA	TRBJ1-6	CATSRAGDSASPLHF	TGTGCCACCAGCAGAGCCGGAGACAGCGCTTCACCCCTCCACTTT
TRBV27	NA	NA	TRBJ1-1	CASSKRGNTEAFF	TGTGCCAGCAGTAAACGGGGGAACACTGAAGCTTTCTTT
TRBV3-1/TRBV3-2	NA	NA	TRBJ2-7	CASSHIIGQTTYEQYF	TGTGCCAGCAGCCACATTATTGGACAGACCACCTACGAGCAGTACTTC
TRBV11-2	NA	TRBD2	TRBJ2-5	CASSPRGTSGSIGTQYF	TGTGCCAGCAGCCCCAGGGGGACTAGCGGGAGTATTGGGACCCAGTACTTC
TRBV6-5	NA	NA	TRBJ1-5	CASRQGSRPQHF	TGTGCCAGCAGACAGGGTTCTAGGCCCCAGCATTTT
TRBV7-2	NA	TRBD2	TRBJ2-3	CASSLVTSGTSSTDTQYF	TGTGCCAGCAGCTTAGTGACTAGCGGTACCTCTAGCACAGATACGCAGTATTTT
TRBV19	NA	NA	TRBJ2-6	CASSVRGISIGANVLTF	TGTGCCAGTAGTGTAAGGGGTATCAGCATAGGGGCCAACGTCCTGACTTTC